This T cell receptor beta chain comes out of a study of blood T cells in healthy people across ages. Whole-study results and caveats: Per-million-T-cell TCR beta diversity fell roughly linearly with age.

Germline V gives CDR1 SQVTM, CDR2 ANQGSEA. The CDR3 runs 13 residues. V lost 0 bases to trimming and J lost 6 bases, with 9 bases between them. Next came a second PCR, run for about 7 to 12 cycles, which used a sample-barcoded 5' primer along with a J-beta primer mix. Carrying 12 random nucleotides, a template-switch adaptor labeled each individual cDNA molecule. TCRdb ran MiXCR on the 5' RACE reads and lists one entry per CDR3 protein. The table lists about 1.6 million distinct CDR3 sequences, roughly 30% of them singletons. As for this clonotype: Its target is not known.

The sequencing sample was made of blood. This receptor was taken from a woman between 25 and 40 years old in good health. The V and J genes are TRBV29-1 and TRBJ2-1; unclear D gene. The CDR3 here is CSVEDTVSNEQFF. The CDR3, as DNA: TGCAGCGTTGAAGATACGGTTTCCAATGAGCAGTTCTTC.